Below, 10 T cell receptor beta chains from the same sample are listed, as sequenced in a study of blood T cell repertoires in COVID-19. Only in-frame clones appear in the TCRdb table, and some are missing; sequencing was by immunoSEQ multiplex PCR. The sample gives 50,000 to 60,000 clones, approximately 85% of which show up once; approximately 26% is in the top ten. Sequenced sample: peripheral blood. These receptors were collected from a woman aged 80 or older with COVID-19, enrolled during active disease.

The DNA of the CDR3 is TGTGCCAGCAGCTTCCACCAGGGGAACACTGAAGCTTTCTTT. As protein: CASSFHQGNTEAFF. The chain has TRBV7-2 and TRBJ1-1; possibly TRBD1 for D (5 bases). CDR1 and CDR2 (germline): SGHTA, FQGNSA. V gave up 3 bases and J gave up 1 base, with 9 bases separating them. The CDR3 spans 14 residues.

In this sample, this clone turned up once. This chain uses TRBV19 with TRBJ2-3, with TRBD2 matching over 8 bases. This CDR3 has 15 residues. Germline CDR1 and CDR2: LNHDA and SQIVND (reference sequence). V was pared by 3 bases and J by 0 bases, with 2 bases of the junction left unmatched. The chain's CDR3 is CASSISGASTDTQYF. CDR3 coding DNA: TGTGCCAGTAGTATTAGCGGGGCAAGCACAGATACGCAGTATTTT. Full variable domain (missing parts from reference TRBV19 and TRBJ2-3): DGGITQSPKYLFRKEGQNVTLSCEQNLNHDAMYWYRQDPGQGLRLIYYSQIVNDFQKGDIAEGYSVSREKKESFPLTVTSAQKNPTAFYLCASSISGASTDTQYFGPGTRLTVL.

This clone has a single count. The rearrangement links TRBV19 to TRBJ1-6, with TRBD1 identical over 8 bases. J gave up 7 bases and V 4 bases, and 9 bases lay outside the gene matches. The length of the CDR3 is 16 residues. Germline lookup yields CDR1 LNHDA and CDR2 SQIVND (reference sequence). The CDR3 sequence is CASSTRQGTRNSPLHF. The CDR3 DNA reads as TGTGCCAGTAGTACTAGACAGGGGACAAGAAATTCACCCCTCCACTTT.

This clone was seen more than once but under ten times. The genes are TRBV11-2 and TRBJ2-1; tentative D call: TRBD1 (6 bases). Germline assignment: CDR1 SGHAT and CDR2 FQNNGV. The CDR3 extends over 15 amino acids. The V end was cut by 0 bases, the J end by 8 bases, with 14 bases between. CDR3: CASSLEATGTDEQFF. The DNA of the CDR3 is TGTGCCAGCAGCTTAGAGGCAACAGGGACCGATGAGCAGTTCTTC.

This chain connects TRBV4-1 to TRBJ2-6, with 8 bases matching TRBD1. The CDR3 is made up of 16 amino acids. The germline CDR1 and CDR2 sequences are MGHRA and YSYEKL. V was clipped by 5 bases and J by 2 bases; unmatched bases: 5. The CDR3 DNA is TGCGCCAGCAGCGACAACAGGGGGGCTGGGGCCAACGTCCTGACTTTC. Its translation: CASSDNRGAGANVLTF.

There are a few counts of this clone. In nucleotides, the CDR3 is TGTGCCAGCACCCGACTAGCGGTTGGGAATGAGCAGTTCTTC. Amino acids: CASTRLAVGNEQFF. The gene calls are TRBV6-5 and TRBJ2-1; 9 positions match TRBD2. The germline V gene encodes CDR1 MNHEY and CDR2 SVGAGI. The V segment lost 7 bases and the J segment 7 bases; nucleotides outside the gene matches: 8. The CDR3 is 14 amino acids.

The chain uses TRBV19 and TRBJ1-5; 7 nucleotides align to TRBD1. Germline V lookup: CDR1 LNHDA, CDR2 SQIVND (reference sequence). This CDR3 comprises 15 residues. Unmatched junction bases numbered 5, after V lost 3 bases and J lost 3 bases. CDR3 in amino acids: CASSIRGQHNQPQHF. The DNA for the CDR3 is TGTGCCAGTAGTATCCGGGGACAGCACAATCAGCCCCAGCATTTT.

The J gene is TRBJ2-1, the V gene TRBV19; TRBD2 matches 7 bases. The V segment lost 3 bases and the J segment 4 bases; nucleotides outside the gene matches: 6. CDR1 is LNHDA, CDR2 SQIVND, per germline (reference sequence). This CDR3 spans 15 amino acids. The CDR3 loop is CASSIDTGGYNEQFF. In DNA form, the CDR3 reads TGTGCCAGTAGTATTGACACGGGGGGATACAATGAGCAGTTCTTC.

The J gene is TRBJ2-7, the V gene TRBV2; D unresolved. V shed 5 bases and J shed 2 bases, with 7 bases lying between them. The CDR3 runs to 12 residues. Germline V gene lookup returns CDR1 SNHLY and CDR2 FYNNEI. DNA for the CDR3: TGTGCCAGCAGTTACAGAGCCTACGAGCAGTACTTC. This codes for CASSYRAYEQYF.

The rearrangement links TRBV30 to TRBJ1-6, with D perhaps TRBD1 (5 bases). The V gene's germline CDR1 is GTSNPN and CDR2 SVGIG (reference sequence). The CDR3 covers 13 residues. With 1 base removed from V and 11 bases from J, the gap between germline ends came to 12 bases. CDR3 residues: CAWSAGGEAPLHF. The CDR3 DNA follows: TGTGCCTGGAGTGCCGGGGGGGAGGCACCCCTCCACTTT.